These T cell receptor beta chains were read from a single sample in a study of type 1 regulatory T cells. TCRdb called the reads again in MiXCR, with one record for every CDR3 protein. The sample has some 100,000 distinct CDR3 sequences, about 28% seen once. Material: CD4+ T cells, either the whole sample or a sorted fraction (not recorded which). Receptors were obtained from a human donor in good health. Each CDR3 is given with its conserved first and last residue. Each record gives: J gene, D gene, V gene, CDR3 length, clone size, CDR3 protein, CDR3 DNA. A D gene is named only where the DNA matches it firmly. Rows may omit the clone size; those that give it use once, few, many or a size class.

TRBJ2-7 . TRBV6-1 14 . CASNPGDTNYEQYF TGTGCCAGCAACCCTGGGGACACAAACTACGAGCAGTACTTC
TRBJ2-2 TRBD1 TRBV7-2 14 . CASSWTGGTGELFF TGTGCCAGCAGCTGGACAGGGGGCACCGGGGAGCTGTTTTTT
TRBJ1-1 TRBD1 TRBV5-1 16 . CASRVPGQGKNTEAFF TGCGCCAGCAGGGTCCCGGGACAGGGAAAGAACACTGAAGCTTTCTTT
TRBJ2-7 . TRBV6-5 14 few CASSYSEKGDEQYF TGTGCCAGCAGTTACTCGGAGAAGGGGGACGAGCAGTACTTC
TRBJ2-7 . TRBV20-1 12 . CSARVSEYEQYF TGCAGTGCTAGAGTTTCTGAGTACGAGCAGTACTTC
TRBJ2-7 . TRBV28 13 . CASRTGTPNEQYF TGTGCCAGCAGAACCGGGACACCGAACGAGCAGTACTTC
TRBJ2-2 . TRBV5-1 14 few CASSRDGHGGELFF TGCGCCAGCAGCAGGGACGGTCACGGAGGGGAGCTGTTTTTT
TRBJ2-7 TRBD2 TRBV7-2 16 few CASSRDPGTSSYEQYF TGTGCCAGCAGTCGTGACCCCGGGACTAGCTCCTACGAGCAGTACTTC
TRBJ1-3 TRBD1 TRBV3-1 13 . CASSFPGQNTIYF TGTGCCAGCAGCTTCCCGGGACAGAACACCATATATTTT
TRBJ1-4 TRBD1 TRBV5-8 17 few CASSPGQKELTNEKLFF TGTGCCAGCAGCCCGGGACAGAAGGAATTAACTAATGAAAAACTGTTTTTT
TRBJ2-5 TRBD2 TRBV7-2 14 . CASSLYPGGETQYF TGTGCCAGCAGCTTATATCCGGGAGGGGAGACCCAGTACTTC
TRBJ1-1 . TRBV29-1 14 few CSVARGLMNTEAFF TGCAGCGTGGCCCGGGGACTTATGAACACTGAAGCTTTCTTT
TRBJ2-3 TRBD2 TRBV20-1 14 . CSAGPSGVGDTQYF TGCAGTGCGGGCCCTAGCGGCGTGGGGGATACGCAGTATTTT
TRBJ2-5 . TRBV19 13 few CASSAQTRETQYF TGTGCCAGTAGTGCTCAGACCCGGGAGACCCAGTACTTC
TRBJ2-3 . TRBV5-1 16 . CASRRIGGASTDTQYF TGCGCCAGCAGAAGAATAGGCGGTGCTAGCACAGATACGCAGTATTTT
TRBJ2-5 TRBD2 TRBV20-1 12 . CSGLAGVETQYF TGCAGTGGACTAGCGGGAGTAGAGACCCAGTACTTC
TRBJ2-1 TRBD2 TRBV7-9 15 . CASRRLAAPNNEQFF TGTGCCAGCAGGCGACTAGCGGCCCCGAACAATGAGCAGTTCTTC
TRBJ1-2 . TRBV20-1 11 . CSARMGNGYTF TGCAGTGCTAGAATGGGGAATGGCTACACCTTC
TRBJ2-1 . TRBV10-1 15 . CASRPGINRWDEQFF TGCGCCAGCAGGCCCGGGATAAATCGATGGGATGAGCAGTTCTTC
TRBJ2-7 TRBD2 TRBV25-1 15 few CASSEAGGDDYEQYF TGTGCCAGCAGTGAAGCGGGAGGGGATGACTACGAGCAGTACTTC
TRBJ2-7 TRBD2 TRBV7-8 16 . CASTRTSGTESYEQYF TGTGCCAGCACCAGGACTAGCGGGACGGAATCCTACGAGCAGTACTTC
TRBJ2-1 TRBD2 TRBV5-4 16 few CASSLTLLAGEDEQFF TGTGCCAGCAGCTTGACCCTACTAGCGGGAGAGGATGAGCAGTTCTTC
TRBJ2-5 . TRBV7-2 13 few CASSYSLRETQYF TGTGCCAGCAGCTACTCACTGCGGGAGACCCAGTACTTC
TRBJ1-3 . TRBV20-1 16 few CSARGGGGISGNTIYF TGCAGTGCTAGAGGAGGCGGGGGGATCTCTGGAAACACCATATATTTT
TRBJ2-5 . TRBV18 14 few CASSPNPGQETQYF TGTGCCAGCTCACCGAATCCGGGCCAAGAGACCCAGTACTTC
TRBJ2-2 TRBD1 TRBV19 15 . CASSGTGTVTGGLFF TGTGCCAGTAGCGGGACAGGGACTGTCACCGGGGGGCTGTTTTTT
TRBJ2-3 . TRBV11-2 11 . CASAMADTQYF TGTGCCAGCGCGATGGCAGATACGCAGTATTTT
TRBJ1-1 TRBD1 TRBV4-1 14 few CASSHGQGSAEAFF TGCGCCAGCAGCCATGGACAGGGGTCGGCTGAAGCTTTCTTT
TRBJ2-1 . TRBV27 11 . CASSHLNEQFF TGTGCCAGCAGTCACCTTAATGAGCAGTTCTTC
TRBJ2-5 . TRBV20-1 13 . CSGSRWVLETQYF TGCAGTGGTTCGCGATGGGTGCTGGAGACCCAGTACTTC
TRBJ2-7 TRBD1 TRBV5-1 14 . CASSFGQGYGEQYF TGCGCCAGCAGCTTCGGACAGGGGTACGGCGAGCAGTACTTC
TRBJ2-6 . TRBV29-1 13 few CSALNSGANVLTF TGCAGCGCCCTTAACTCTGGGGCCAACGTCCTGACTTTC
TRBJ2-1 . TRBV6-4 15 . CASSEWGSSYNEQFF TGTGCCAGCAGTGAGTGGGGGAGCTCCTACAATGAGCAGTTCTTC
TRBJ2-3 TRBD2 TRBV29-1 15 . CSVRTSGSRTDTQYF TGCAGCGTGCGGACTAGCGGGAGTCGCACAGATACGCAGTATTTT
TRBJ2-5 TRBD2 TRBV2 14 . CASEVSGRLKTQYF TGTGCCAGCGAGGTTAGCGGGAGGTTGAAGACCCAGTACTTC
TRBJ1-3 . TRBV28 14 few CASSQRPSGNTIYF TGTGCCAGCAGCCAACGGCCTTCTGGAAACACCATATATTTT
TRBJ2-2 . TRBV20-1 16 . CSARDSHRVVAGELFF TGCAGTGCTAGAGATTCCCACAGGGTGGTAGCCGGGGAGCTGTTTTTT